Each of the 17 T cell receptor beta chains below was sequenced from the same sample in a study of shared clonotypes between healthy human individuals. Here immunoSEQ multiplex PCR was the method, and the copy in TCRdb shows in-frame clones only, minus some. The data hold about 600,000 clones, with approximately 97% observed a single time. The sample was naive CD4+ T cells sorted from blood. Subset in this sample: CD45RA+ positively selected. These receptors were obtained from a young woman in good health.

This chain joins TRBV28 and TRBJ1-2, with 7 bases that match TRBD1. CDR1 is MDHEN, CDR2 SYDVKM, per germline. The length of the CDR3 is 15 residues. Trimming removed 8 bases from V and 5 bases from J; junction bases left unmatched: 14. The CDR3 is CASFQQGQIWYGYTF. DNA for the CDR3: TGTGCCAGCTTCCAACAGGGGCAGATTTGGTATGGCTACACCTTC.

The chain uses TRBV4-2 and TRBJ2-7; D remains unclear. The V gene's germline CDR1 is LGHNA and CDR2 YNFKEQ. The CDR3 runs to 13 residues. The germline V and J ends were trimmed by 1 base and 5 bases, with 9 bases remaining between them. The CDR3 DNA reads as TGTGCCAGCAGCCAAGCTAGTCTACACGAGCAGTACTTC. Translation gives CASSQASLHEQYF.

J is TRBJ1-5 and V is TRBV19, with 8 bases aligning to TRBD1. The CDR3 loop spans 14 amino acids. V was clipped by 6 bases and J by 5 bases; unmatched bases: 6. Looked up from germline, CDR1 is LNHDA and CDR2 is SQIVND (reference sequence). CDR3 DNA: TGTGCCAGTAGCTTCGAGACAGGGGATCAGCCCCAGCATTTT. Amino acids: CASSFETGDQPQHF.

Points on this clone: Additional DNA sequences in this sample encode the identical CDR3. The CDR3 sequence: CASSPGQDTEAFF. In DNA, the CDR3 is TGTGCCAGCTCACCGGGACAGGACACTGAAGCTTTCTTT. This chain links TRBV18 with TRBJ1-1, with TRBD1 matching 8 bases. The V gene's germline CDR1 is KGHSH and CDR2 LQKENI. The CDR3 is 13 residues long. The V segment lost 3 bases and the J segment 3 bases; nucleotides outside the gene matches: 0.

V is TRBV5-6 and J is TRBJ1-2, with TRBD1 matching 9 bases. Germline V CDR1 and CDR2: SGHDT, YYEEEE. The length of the CDR3 is 13 residues. The V gene end was trimmed by 4 bases and the J gene end by 9 bases; junction bases not matched to a gene: 7. The CDR3 DNA sequence: TGTGCCAGCAGCACGGACAGGGGCAGAAGCTACACCTTC. Translation: CASSTDRGRSYTF.

The chain carries TRBV4-2 and TRBJ2-7, with TRBD2 matching over 7 bases. V trimming: 4 bases; J trimming: 4 bases; junction bases outside the gene matches: 7. This CDR3 has 14 amino acids. CDR1 is LGHNA, CDR2 YNFKEQ, per germline. CDR3 in amino acids: CASSPRDYEYEQYF. As DNA, the CDR3 is TGTGCCAGCAGCCCCAGGGACTATGAGTACGAGCAGTACTTC.

This clone was seen just once. The chain uses TRBV6-5 and TRBJ2-2, with D tentatively TRBD1 (6 bases). The CDR3 has 14 residues. Trimming stripped 6 bases from V and 3 bases from J, with 11 bases between. Germline V CDR1 and CDR2: MNHEY, SVGAGI. CDR3 in DNA: TGTGCCAGCAGGTGGGACATATACACCGGGGAGCTGTTTTTT. Amino acids: CASRWDIYTGELFF.

This chain connects TRBV19 to TRBJ2-6, with 7 bases matching TRBD1. With V trimmed by 5 bases and J by 6 bases, 7 bases remained unmatched. The CDR3 sequence is 15 residues long. Germline values: CDR1 LNHDA, CDR2 SQIVND (reference sequence). The CDR3 DNA sequence: TGTGCCAGTAGTCTAAGGGGGCTGGAGGCCAACGTCCTGACTTTC. This codes for CASSLRGLEANVLTF.

The rearrangement uses TRBV5-1 and TRBJ2-7; the match to TRBD1 covers 8 bases. This CDR3 comprises 13 residues. Germline values: CDR1 SGHRS, CDR2 YFSETQ. With 7 bases clipped from V and 2 bases from J, the junction kept 5 bases outside the gene matches. The CDR3 reads CASGGTGTYEQYF. Written as DNA, the CDR3 is TGCGCCAGCGGTGGGACAGGCACCTACGAGCAGTACTTC.

The rearrangement uses TRBV4-2 and TRBJ1-2, with D unresolved. The V and J ends lost 2 bases and 4 bases respectively, with 8 bases between them. From germline, CDR1 is LGHNA and CDR2 YNFKEQ. CDR3 size: 13 residues. CDR3 in amino acids: CASSQKTRYGYTF. CDR3 nucleotide sequence: TGTGCCAGCAGCCAAAAGACGCGCTATGGCTACACCTTC.

The V gene is TRBV5-1, the J gene TRBJ2-7; 9 bases match TRBD2. The CDR3 totals 17 residues. The trim removed 0 bases at V and 5 bases at J, leaving 12 bases unmatched. The V gene's germline CDR1 is SGHRS and CDR2 YFSETQ. CDR3 in DNA: TGCGCCAGCAGCTTGGAGGCGGGAGGGCCTTTGTCCGACGAGCAGTACTTC. Amino acids: CASSLEAGGPLSDEQYF.

The rearrangement uses TRBV7-9 and TRBJ2-1; D remains unclear. Germline assignment: CDR1 SEHNR and CDR2 FQNEAQ (reference sequence). V was shortened by 7 bases and J by 8 bases, with 18 bases between the two germline ends. This CDR3 comprises 14 residues. CDR3 loop: CASTPGSHRDEQFF. CDR3 sequence (DNA): TGTGCCAGCACCCCGGGCTCCCACCGGGATGAGCAGTTCTTC.

The rearrangement joins TRBV5-5 to TRBJ2-5, with TRBD1 identical over 9 bases. Germline V gives CDR1 SGHKS, CDR2 YYEKEE (reference sequence). Trimming took 4 bases from V and 4 from J; bases not matched to a gene: 8. This CDR3 is built from 15 residues. CDR3 sequence: CASSEPDRGRETQYF. In nucleotides, the CDR3 is TGTGCCAGCAGCGAGCCGGACAGGGGCCGAGAGACCCAGTACTTC.

This CDR3 reads CASRPGTTVYEQYF. CDR3 bases: TGTGCCAGCAGGCCCGGGACTACGGTCTACGAGCAGTACTTC. This chain links TRBV6-5 with TRBJ2-7; 7 nucleotides agree with TRBD2. The CDR3 has 14 amino acids. Germline V gene lookup returns CDR1 MNHEY and CDR2 SVGAGI. The junction had 8 bases not matched to a gene; V was cut back by 6 bases and J by 3 bases.

This clone was found once. The V gene is TRBV6-5, the J gene TRBJ2-5, with 7 bases fitting TRBD2. V lost 6 bases and J lost 1; bases outside the gene matches: 8. CDR3 length: 15 residues. Germline V gene sequence: CDR1 MNHEY, CDR2 SVGAGI. CDR3 DNA sequence: TGTGCCAGCAGACCGACCCCTAGCGGCCAAGAGACCCAGTACTTC. Translating it yields CASRPTPSGQETQYF.

Turning to this clone: Other DNA sequences from this sample encode an identical CDR3 as well. The V gene is TRBV20-1, the J gene TRBJ2-1; a possible D gene is TRBD1 (5 bases). The germline V and J ends were trimmed by 6 bases and 9 bases, with 12 bases remaining between them. Per the germline V gene, CDR1 is DFQATT and CDR2 is SNEGSKA (reference sequence). The CDR3 totals 11 residues. CDR3 loop: CSAGLVGEQFF. The CDR3 DNA reads TGCAGTGCGGGGCTAGTCGGTGAGCAGTTCTTC.

The rearrangement uses TRBV28 and TRBJ2-1; D might be TRBD1 (6 bases). The length of the CDR3 is 15 residues. V was clipped by 6 bases and J by 0 bases, with 12 bases between them. The germline gives CDR1 MDHEN, CDR2 SYDVKM. The chain's CDR3 is CASRTDRSSYNEQFF. DNA for the CDR3: TGTGCCAGCAGAACAGACAGGAGCTCCTACAATGAGCAGTTCTTC.